Presented here are 19 T cell receptor beta chains from one specimen sequenced in a study of T cells in Graves' hyperthyroidism and ophthalmopathy. TCR beta CDR3 sequences were amplified from RNA transcripts. A set of HTBI primers served as the primers for a first-round RT-PCR of the TCR CDR3. Using its own MiXCR run on the multiplex PCR reads, TCRdb lists one record per CDR3 protein. The data contain about 180,000 distinct CDR3 sequences, 17% of them seen just once; the ten biggest clones take up around 27%. The sample taken for sequencing was blood. The receptors derive from a woman between 45 and 60 years old with Graves' hyperthyroidism.

This clonotype was seen repeatedly, ten times or more. CDR3 DNA sequence: TGTGCCAGCAGCTTTGGTAAAGGGGCGGATGAGCAGTTCTTC. Translation gives CASSFGKGADEQFF. The V and J genes are TRBV5-6 and TRBJ2-1; perhaps TRBD1 as D (5 bases). Trimming removed 2 bases from V and 8 bases from J, with 14 bases in between. Germline assignment: CDR1 SGHDT and CDR2 YYEEEE. The CDR3 spans 14 residues.

This chain uses TRBV28 with TRBJ1-5; no firm D call. The V end lost 7 bases, the J end lost 3 bases, and 10 bases lay between the germline ends. This CDR3 region has 13 residues. Germline V CDR1 and CDR2: MDHEN, SYDVKM. The CDR3 DNA reads TGTGCCAGCACCGAACAGCTCAATCAGCCCCAGCATTTT. It translates to CASTEQLNQPQHF.

This clonotype was seen at least ten times. CDR3 DNA sequence: TGTGCCAGCAGTAAGCGACAGGGATTCGGAGAGACCCAGTACTTC. It specifies CASSKRQGFGETQYF. The chain uses TRBV6-1 and TRBJ2-5; 7 bases are a match to TRBD1. This CDR3 is 15 amino acids long. The V gene's germline CDR1 is MNHNS and CDR2 SASEGT. V lost 5 bases to trimming and J lost 4 bases; unmatched junction nucleotides: 10.

This clonotype came up many times. J is TRBJ2-2 and V is TRBV4-2; no firm D call. The V and J ends lost 1 base and 6 bases respectively, with 3 bases between them. The CDR3 contains 12 residues. Germline V gene sequence: CDR1 LGHNA, CDR2 YNFKEQ. Written as DNA, the CDR3 is TGTGCCAGCAGCCAAGTTGCCGGGGAGCTGTTTTTT. Encoded protein: CASSQVAGELFF.

This clonotype was detected many times. The V and J genes are TRBV20-1 and TRBJ1-2; 9 bases fit TRBD1. The CDR3 contains 13 residues. J was trimmed by 7 bases and V by 5 bases; bases with no gene match: 8. Germline values: CDR1 DFQATT, CDR2 SNEGSKA (reference sequence). CDR3 nucleotides: TGCAGTGCTCCGGGACAGGGATCTCTTGGCTACACCTTC. Amino acid sequence: CSAPGQGSLGYTF.

This clonotype was detected many times. This chain connects TRBV28 to TRBJ2-6; TRBD2 agrees at 13 bases. From germline, CDR1 is MDHEN and CDR2 SYDVKM. After removal of 2 bases from V and 2 bases from J, the junction contained 15 bases not matched to a gene. The CDR3 totals 22 residues. CDR3 DNA sequence: TGTGCCAGCAGTTTACCTACTGGACTAGCGGGGGAGCTTGGGGCTGGGGCCAACGTCCTGACTTTC. It translates to CASSLPTGLAGELGAGANVLTF.

The chain joins TRBV20-1 to TRBJ1-2, with D hard to call. Trimming pared 1 base from V and 0 bases from J, leaving 9 bases between. In germline, CDR1 is DFQATT, CDR2 SNEGSKA (reference sequence). This CDR3 spans 14 amino acids. CDR3 nucleotides: TGCAGTGCTAGAGTCGCCGGTCCTAACTATGGCTACACCTTC. This translates into CSARVAGPNYGYTF.

V and J are TRBV28 and TRBJ1-1, with 9 bases matching TRBD1. Germline V gene sequence: CDR1 MDHEN, CDR2 SYDVKM. V lost 3 bases and J lost 3; bases outside the gene matches: 5. This CDR3 comprises 15 residues. CDR3 amino acids: CASSLGTGSYTEAFF. CDR3 DNA: TGTGCCAGCAGTTTGGGGACAGGGAGCTACACTGAAGCTTTCTTT.

V usage is TRBV5-4 and J usage is TRBJ1-1; no reliable D call. Germline CDR1 and CDR2: SGHNT and YYREEE (reference sequence). Trimming shortened V by 0 bases and J by 10 bases, and 7 bases separated the two germline ends. The CDR3 consists of 11 residues. This chain's CDR3 is CASSLAGRAFF. DNA of the CDR3: TGTGCCAGCAGCTTGGCTGGGAGAGCTTTCTTT.

This clonotype has ten or more counts. The CDR3 here is CASSPVGTRGTEAFF. CDR3 nucleotides: TGTGCCAGCTCGCCGGTAGGGACACGGGGCACTGAAGCTTTCTTT. The chain employs TRBV18 and TRBJ1-1, with TRBD1 as a possible D gene (6 bases). The CDR3 sequence is 15 residues long. Germline V gene sequence: CDR1 KGHSH, CDR2 LQKENI. Trimming cost V 6 bases and J 4 bases, with 18 bases left between them.

The rearrangement links TRBV28 to TRBJ2-1; D unresolved. The CDR3 runs to 15 residues. V lost 5 bases to trimming and J lost 7 bases, with 18 bases between them. Germline V gives CDR1 MDHEN, CDR2 SYDVKM. CDR3: CASSPFTAVGNEQFF. In DNA, the CDR3 is TGTGCCAGCAGTCCCTTCACGGCGGTTGGAAATGAGCAGTTCTTC.

The chain employs TRBV5-6 and TRBJ1-1; 8 bases fit TRBD1. Germline CDR1 is SGHDT and CDR2 is YYEEEE. V was clipped by 2 bases and J by 1 base; unmatched bases: 7. This CDR3 has 16 amino acids. The CDR3, as DNA: TGTGCCAGCAGCTTACGGGCAGGGGGCGCGAACACTGAAGCTTTCTTT. Its protein product is CASSLRAGGANTEAFF.

This clonotype was counted ten times or more. The rearrangement joins TRBV7-9 to TRBJ2-3, with 7 bases that match TRBD2. The CDR3 has 16 amino acids. CDR1 and CDR2 from the germline V gene are SEHNR and FQNEAQ (reference sequence). Unmatched junction bases numbered 7, after V lost 4 bases and J lost 0 bases. The chain's CDR3 is CASSYPTSRSTDTQYF. The CDR3 coding sequence is TGTGCCAGCAGCTACCCGACTAGCCGAAGCACAGATACGCAGTATTTT.

The CDR3 loop reads CSASQGNEQYF. In nucleotides, the CDR3 is TGCAGTGCTAGCCAGGGAAACGAGCAGTACTTC. The gene calls are TRBV20-1 and TRBJ2-7, with a tentative D call TRBD1 (5 bases). V was cut by 3 bases and J by 5 bases, with 8 bases left in between. Per the germline V gene, CDR1 is DFQATT and CDR2 is SNEGSKA (reference sequence). CDR3 length: 11 amino acids.

As regards this clonotype: Since a much larger clone is just one base distant, this may be a read error. The V and J genes are TRBV5-6 and TRBJ1-2; no clear D gene. Germline V gene sequence: CDR1 SGHDT, CDR2 YYEEEE. This CDR3 is 13 amino acids long. The ends were cut back, 0 bases at V and 8 bases at J, with 11 bases in the middle. The chain's CDR3 is CASSLAGVVGYTF. The CDR3 nucleotides read TGTGCCAGCAGCTTGGCCGGTGTGGTAGGCTACACCTTC.

This clonotype has ten or more counts. The rearrangement uses TRBV12-3 or TRBV12-4 and TRBJ2-3; possibly TRBD1 for D (5 bases). Trimming removed 6 bases at V and 9 bases at J, with 16 bases between. CDR3 length: 13 residues. This CDR3 is CASRDTLGTTQYF. CDR3 sequence (DNA): TGTGCCAGCAGGGACACGTTGGGAACCACGCAGTATTTT.

The table lists this clonotype with many counts. The chain is built from TRBV10-3 and TRBJ1-2; D is ambiguous. Between the trimmed V and J ends, which lost 0 bases and 8 bases, there was a span of 22 bases. The CDR3 length is 17 residues. Germline V gene data show CDR1 as ENHRY and CDR2 as SYGVKD. As DNA, the CDR3 is TGTGCCATCAGTGAGTCGAGGATATCAGACTTGGCGGAGGGCTACACCTTC. It is translated as CAISESRISDLAEGYTF.

This clonotype was found many times. The V and J genes are TRBV6-2 or TRBV6-3 and TRBJ1-2; TRBD1 agrees at 8 bases. CDR1 is MNHEY and CDR2 is SVGEGT in the germline V gene. This CDR3 contains 15 residues. The V segment lost 6 bases and the J segment 2 bases; nucleotides outside the gene matches: 8. The CDR3 sequence: CASRQDRASNYGYTF. CDR3 bases: TGTGCCAGCAGACAGGACAGGGCTTCGAACTATGGCTACACCTTC.

This clonotype was seen a handful of times. The chain uses TRBV5-1 and TRBJ2-2; possible D gene TRBD1, 7 bases. V lost 0 bases and J 0 bases, leaving 12 bases between the germline ends. This CDR3 comprises 17 residues. Germline values: CDR1 SGHRS, CDR2 YFSETQ. The chain's CDR3 is CASSLGGTAANTGELFF. For the CDR3, the DNA is TGCGCCAGCAGCTTGGGCGGGACAGCAGCGAACACCGGGGAGCTGTTTTTT.